A selection of T cell receptor beta chains follows, all from one sample in a study of T cells in narcolepsy. Measured with immunoSEQ multiplex PCR; TCRdb has only the in-frame clones, and not every one. Of 25,000 to 30,000 clones in the sample, approximately 83% were seen once. Specimen: CD45RA- memory CD4+ T cells from PBMCs. These receptor sequences come from a human donor with narcolepsy. The CDR3 runs from the conserved cysteine through the conserved F or W. A D gene is named only where the DNA matches it firmly. Only some rows state a clone size, as once, few, many or a class for expanded clones.

>NA|TRBV7-7|TRBJ2-3|NA
TGTGCCAGCAGCCAAGGGGGTTCTAGCACAGATACGCAGTATTTT
CASSQGGSSTDTQYF
>few|TRBV28|TRBJ1-6|NA
TGTGCCAGCACCCCAGGGCACCTCGGTTCACCCCTCCACTTT
CASTPGHLGSPLHF
>NA|TRBV25-1|TRBJ1-6|NA
TGTGCCTCAGCGGGGCAGAATAATTCACCCCTCCACTTT
CASAGQNNSPLHF
>once|TRBV7-8|TRBJ2-7|TRBD1
TGTGCCAGCAGCCCCTCAGGACAGGGGTCCTATCAGTACTTC
CASSPSGQGSYQYF
>NA|TRBV7-2|TRBJ2-2|NA
TGTGCCAGCAGCTTCAGGCCGAGGGGTAATAACCCCGGGGAGCTGTTTTTT
CASSFRPRGNNPGELFF
>NA|TRBV5-1|TRBJ1-5|NA
TGCGCCAGCAGCTTGGATGGTCGTAGCAATCAGCCCCAGCATTTT
CASSLDGRSNQPQHF
>NA|TRBV5-1|TRBJ1-6|NA
TGCGCCAGCAGGGATAGCCTTAATTCACCCCTCCACTTT
CASRDSLNSPLHF
>NA|TRBV7-2|TRBJ1-2|NA
TGTGCCAGCAGCATACAGGGAGGCTATGGCTACACCTTC
CASSIQGGYGYTF
>NA|TRBV9|TRBJ2-1|NA
TGTGCCAGCAGCGTAGTGCAAGTGCAATCCTACAATGAGCAGTTCTTC
CASSVVQVQSYNEQFF
>NA|TRBV5-8|TRBJ2-7|NA
TGTGCCAGCAGCGCTGCGGGGGCACTCTACGAGCAGTACTTC
CASSAAGALYEQYF
>NA|TRBV19|TRBJ2-7|NA
TGTGCCAGTAGTATACAGGGGACGGCTAGCTACGAGCAGTACTTC
CASSIQGTASYEQYF
>NA|TRBV4-3|TRBJ1-6|NA
TGCGCCAGCAGCCAAGATCGAGGGTCACCCCTCCACTTT
CASSQDRGSPLHF
>NA|TRBV2|TRBJ1-2|NA
TGTGCCAGCGCGGTCTCCGGAATAGCTAACTATGGCTACACCTTC
CASAVSGIANYGYTF
>NA|TRBV9|TRBJ2-5|NA
TGTGCCAGCAGCCCGGGGGGCGGCCAAGAGACCCAGTACTTC
CASSPGGGQETQYF
>NA|TRBV7-9|TRBJ1-6|TRBD1
TGTGCCAGCAGCGACCGACAGGGGCTCGGTTCACCCCTCCACTTT
CASSDRQGLGSPLHF
>NA|TRBV2|TRBJ2-1|TRBD2
TGTGCCAGCAGTCCGCGGACTAGCGGGGGGGCCCGGGGAAACTACAATGAGCAGTTCTTC
CASSPRTSGGARGNYNEQFF
>NA|TRBV19|TRBJ2-2|NA
TGTGCCAGTAAAAGGGGGGGCCCGAACACCGGGGAGCTGTTTTTT
CASKRGGPNTGELFF
>once|TRBV9|TRBJ1-4|NA
TGTGCCAGCAGCGTAGTGGGAGACAGATTTAATGAAAAACTGTTTTTT
CASSVVGDRFNEKLFF
>NA|TRBV21-1|TRBJ1-6|NA
TGTGCCAGCAGCACCTGCAGGGATTTAGGTTCACCCCTCCACTTT
CASSTCRDLGSPLHF
>NA|TRBV4-2|TRBJ2-1|TRBD2
TGTGCCAGCAGCCAAGATCCAGGAAGACTAGCGGGGTACAATGAGCAGTTCTTC
CASSQDPGRLAGYNEQFF
>NA|TRBV5-8|TRBJ2-7|NA
TGTGCCAGCAGCTTATGGGGAGGCTCCTACGAGCAGTACTTC
CASSLWGGSYEQYF
>NA|TRBV30|TRBJ1-6|NA
TGTGCCTGGGTGGCAGGGGCGGCCCTCCACTTT
CAWVAGAALHF
>NA|TRBV29-1|TRBJ1-2|NA
TGCAGCGTTGAAGAAGGACCTAACTATGGCTACACCTTC
CSVEEGPNYGYTF
>NA|TRBV29-1|TRBJ2-5|TRBD1
TGCAGCGTGACAGGGGAAGAGACCCAGTACTTC
CSVTGEETQYF
>NA|TRBV4-2|TRBJ2-2|NA
TGTGCCAGCAGCCAAGCACAGGGCCTAACCGGGGAGCTGTTTTTT
CASSQAQGLTGELFF
>NA|TRBV7-2|TRBJ1-5|NA
TGTGCCAGCAGCTCAGGTGGAGGACAGAATCAGCCCCAGCATTTT
CASSSGGGQNQPQHF
>NA|TRBV10-3|TRBJ2-5|TRBD1
TGTGCCATCAGTCCCTCTCCCGGGACAGGACACCAAGAGACCCAGTACTTC
CAISPSPGTGHQETQYF
>NA|TRBV28|TRBJ1-4|NA
TGTGCCAGCAGTTCCGGGGCAGGGTTTGAAAAACTGTTTTTT
CASSSGAGFEKLFF
>NA|TRBV11-3|TRBJ2-1|NA
TGTGCCAGCAGCCCAGGAGGAACTTCGGTTGAGCAGTTCTTC
CASSPGGTSVEQFF
>NA|TRBV7-9|TRBJ1-6|NA
TGTGCCAGCAGCCCTAGCGGGTCAGGGTTTAGTCGGACCCTCCACTTT
CASSPSGSGFSRTLHF
>NA|TRBV7-2|TRBJ2-5|NA
TGTGCCAGCAGCTTAGATTTGGGCGGGGCCGGGGAGACCCAGTACTTC
CASSLDLGGAGETQYF
>NA|TRBV5-4|TRBJ1-6|NA
TGTGCCAGCAGCTTGGCCGGGCTCCATAATTCACCCCTCCACTTT
CASSLAGLHNSPLHF
>NA|TRBV7-2|TRBJ2-3|NA
TGTGCCAGCAGCCTCCGCATAATAGGGTCCCTGTATACGCAGTATTTT
CASSLRIIGSLYTQYF
>NA|TRBV4-2|TRBJ1-1|NA
TGTGCCAGCAGCCAAGCCTTCCAGGGACCAGGAGACACTGAAGCTTTCTTT
CASSQAFQGPGDTEAFF
>NA|TRBV9|TRBJ2-1|TRBD1
TGTGCCAGCAGCCCCTCCCGGGACAGGAACAATGAGCAGTTCTTC
CASSPSRDRNNEQFF
>NA|TRBV14|TRBJ2-2|TRBD1
TGTGCCAGCAGCCAACCGGGACAGGGGGACACCGGGGAGCTGTTTTTT
CASSQPGQGDTGELFF
>NA|TRBV5-1|TRBJ2-5|NA
TGCGCCAGCAGCACCGGACTGGTCGGGACCCAGTACTTC
CASSTGLVGTQYF
>NA|TRBV6-1|TRBJ2-7|NA
TGTGCCAGCAGCCTCCAGGAGTACGAGCAGTACTTC
CASSLQEYEQYF
>few|TRBV11-3|TRBJ2-2|NA
TGTGCCAGCAGCTCATCAGGGGTTAGCACCGGGGAGCTGTTTTTT
CASSSSGVSTGELFF
>NA|TRBV19|TRBJ2-3|TRBD1
TGTGCCAGTAGTATGGACAGGGTTGGTATTGATACGCAGTATTTT
CASSMDRVGIDTQYF
>NA|TRBV7-6|TRBJ2-7|NA
TGTGCCAGCAGCTTAGGATGGGCAGGGGCGGACGAGCAGTACTTC
CASSLGWAGADEQYF
>NA|TRBV5-1|TRBJ1-2|NA
TGCGCCAGCAGCTTGAGTTTCGGGGATGGCTACACCTTC
CASSLSFGDGYTF
>NA|TRBV4-3|TRBJ1-2|NA
TGCGCCAGCAGCCAAGCCACAGGAACCGGCTACACCTTC
CASSQATGTGYTF
>NA|TRBV7-6|TRBJ1-5|NA
TGTGCCGGCAGCTTAGGGGGTAATCAGCCCCAGCATTTT
CAGSLGGNQPQHF
>NA|TRBV29-1|TRBJ1-2|NA
TGCAGCGCAGCCGGGTTTCAGAGGGATGGCTACACCTTC
CSAAGFQRDGYTF
>few|TRBV7-3|TRBJ1-5|NA
TGTGCCAGCAGCCGGACAGAGAATCAGCCCCAGCATTTT
CASSRTENQPQHF
>NA|TRBV27|TRBJ1-5|NA
TGTGCCAGCAGCCAGCGGGGCGACCAGCCCCAGCATTTT
CASSQRGDQPQHF